These 10 T cell receptor beta chains were all obtained from the same sample, sequenced in a study of blood T cell repertoires in COVID-19. Here immunoSEQ multiplex PCR was the method, and the copy in TCRdb shows in-frame clones only, minus some. There are fewer than 80,000 clones in the sample; about four fifths occur only once, and 5.4% lies in the top ten. The sequenced sample was peripheral blood. These receptor sequences come from a woman of 80 years or more with active or convalescent COVID-19.

This chain joins TRBV6-6 and TRBJ1-1; D call uncertain. Germline loops: CDR1 MNHNY, CDR2 SVGAGI (reference sequence). The CDR3 consists of 11 residues. The V end was cut by 7 bases, the J end by 10 bases, with 13 bases between. The CDR3 loop reads CASTLMAAAFF. CDR3 DNA sequence: TGTGCCAGCACCCTCATGGCGGCAGCTTTCTTT.

J is TRBJ1-6 and V is TRBV7-9; D call uncertain. The V and J ends lost 7 bases and 8 bases respectively, with 9 bases between them. This CDR3 is 12 amino acids long. Germline V gene lookup returns CDR1 SEHNR and CDR2 FQNEAQ (reference sequence). CDR3 DNA: TGTGCCAGCACCCTAGATTATTCACCCCTCCACTTT. It is translated as CASTLDYSPLHF.

The V call is TRBV5-6, the J call TRBJ2-5; 7 positions agree with TRBD2. V trimming: 4 bases; J trimming: 6 bases; junction bases outside the gene matches: 6. The V gene's germline CDR1 is SGHDT and CDR2 YYEEEE. The CDR3 loop spans 13 amino acids. The CDR3 DNA is TGTGCCAGCAGCATCGGACTAGGAAAGACCCAGTACTTC. Translating it yields CASSIGLGKTQYF. The full variable domain, its missing parts supplied by reference TRBV5-6 and TRBJ2-5, is DAGVTQSPTHLIKTRGQQVTLRCSPKSGHDTVSWYQQALGQGPQFIFQYYEEEERQRGNFPDRFSGHQFPNYSSELNVNALLLGDSALYLCASSIGLGKTQYFGPGTRLLVL.

This chain connects TRBV11-2 to TRBJ2-3; TRBD1 aligns across 8 bases. From germline, CDR1 is SGHAT and CDR2 FQNNGV. V dropped 5 bases and J dropped 2; count of bases not matched to a gene: 9. CDR3 length: 16 residues. The CDR3 sequence: CASSAGQGGITDTQYF. The CDR3 nucleotides read TGTGCCAGCAGCGCAGGACAGGGTGGTATCACAGATACGCAGTATTTT.

This chain connects TRBV6-5 to TRBJ2-1; TRBD1 agrees at 9 bases. Germline CDR1 MNHEY, CDR2 SVGAGI. V shed 8 bases and J 7 bases; nucleotides not matched to a gene: 6. The CDR3 has 13 amino acids. The CDR3 sequence is CASGRGQGNEQFF. The CDR3, as DNA: TGTGCCAGCGGCCGAGGACAGGGGAATGAGCAGTTCTTC.

The CDR3 bases are TGTGCCAGTGGATTCAGGGGTGGGAACACTGAAGCTTTCTTT. This codes for CASGFRGGNTEAFF. The rearrangement uses TRBV19 and TRBJ1-1; D may be TRBD1 (6 bases). Germline CDR1 LNHDA, CDR2 SQIVND (reference sequence). The V and J ends lost 8 bases and 1 base respectively, with 14 bases between them. The CDR3 sequence is 14 residues long.

This clone was seen a single time. The chain carries TRBV7-2 and TRBJ2-4; tentatively, D is TRBD2 (7 bases). The germline V gene encodes CDR1 SGHTA and CDR2 FQGNSA. The V end was cut by 2 bases, the J end by 6 bases, with 20 bases between. The CDR3 contains 17 residues. The CDR3 DNA reads as TGTGCCAGCAGCTTAATCCCTGGGGGGGCGGGAAGAAACATTCAGTACTTC. Amino acid sequence: CASSLIPGGAGRNIQYF.

V and J are TRBV18 and TRBJ1-3, with TRBD1 matching 9 bases. Germline CDR1 and CDR2: KGHSH and LQKENI. This CDR3 spans 15 amino acids. V was pared by 3 bases and J by 4 bases, with 4 bases of the junction left unmatched. CDR3 DNA sequence: TGTGCCAGCTCACCTGGGACAGGGAAAGGAAACACCATATATTTT. The encoded protein is CASSPGTGKGNTIYF.

For the CDR3, the DNA is TGTGCCAGCAGCTTGGCCAGGGGTACCCCTTACGAGCAGTACTTC. Its translation is CASSLARGTPYEQYF. This rearrangement joins TRBV5-5 to TRBJ2-7; maybe TRBD1 (6 bases). The germline V and J ends were trimmed by 0 bases and 4 bases, with 14 bases remaining between them. Germline CDR1 reads SGHKS; CDR2 reads YYEKEE (reference sequence). CDR3 size: 15 residues.

This sequence joins TRBV6-5 and TRBJ2-3, with 11 bases identical to TRBD2. The CDR3 spans 15 residues. CDR1 and CDR2 from the germline V gene are MNHEY and SVGAGI. V lost 6 bases and J lost 1; bases outside the gene matches: 3. The CDR3 bases are TGTGCCAGCAGGACTAGCGGGGTCCGCACAGATACGCAGTATTTT. This gives the protein CASRTSGVRTDTQYF.